Listed below are T cell receptor beta chains from one sample, sequenced in a study of blood T cells in healthy people across ages. Via MiXCR, TCRdb re-called the 5' RACE reads, giving one row per CDR3 protein. The sample consists of about a million distinct CDR3 sequences, roughly two fifths of them appearing once. The sample was blood. These receptors were collected from a man between 18 and 35 years old in good health. CDR3s include the opening cysteine and the closing phenylalanine or tryptophan. D genes are given only for firm matches. Rows may omit the clone size; those that give it use once, few, many or a size class.

D,J,V,size,DNA,CDR3
TRBD1,TRBJ2-4,TRBV6-5,few,TGTGCCAGCAGTTCCGCCGGGACAGGGATCAAAAACATTCAGTACTTC,CASSSAGTGIKNIQYF
-,TRBJ2-3,TRBV12-3/TRBV12-4,-,TGTGCCAGCAGGCCGGGCCCAGATACGGAGTATTTT,CASRPGPDTEYF
TRBD2,TRBJ2-3,TRBV5-1,-,TGCGCCAGCAGACTAGCGGCCGGCACAGATACGCAGTATTTT,CASRLAAGTDTQYF
-,TRBJ1-1,TRBV7-2,-,TGTGCCAGCAGCGCCCATCAGGGTGAAAACACTGAAGCTTTCTTT,CASSAHQGENTEAFF
-,TRBJ2-1,TRBV4-2,-,TGTGCCAGCAGCCAAGAAGGGCAAGCCAATGAGCAGTTCTTC,CASSQEGQANEQFF
-,TRBJ1-5,TRBV20-1,-,TGCAGTGCTAGACATCTCGGCGGGAGCAATCAGCCCCAGCATTTT,CSARHLGGSNQPQHF
TRBD1,TRBJ1-1,TRBV7-2,-,TGTGCCAGCAGCCCCAAGAGGACAGGGGGACTCACTGAAGCTTTCTTT,CASSPKRTGGLTEAFF
-,TRBJ1-1,TRBV3-1,-,TGTGCCAGCAGCCAAGTCAGGGTCAGGGGCACTGAAGCTTTCTTT,CASSQVRVRGTEAFF
-,TRBJ2-3,TRBV28,few,TGTGCCAGCAGTTTAATTGGGGGCGAAGATACGCAGTATTTT,CASSLIGGEDTQYF
TRBD2,TRBJ2-4,TRBV4-3,-,TGCGCCAGCAGCCAAGATTCGGGGGGGAGCTACATTCAGTACTTC,CASSQDSGGSYIQYF
-,TRBJ1-1,TRBV5-1,-,TGCGCCAGCAGCGACCAGACGAACACTGAAGCTTTCTTT,CASSDQTNTEAFF
-,TRBJ1-1,TRBV29-1,-,TGCAGCGCGAGGGGTATACAGAGAATGAACACTGAAGCTTTCTTT,CSARGIQRMNTEAFF
-,TRBJ2-4,TRBV11-1,-,TGTGCCAGCAGCCCCCTAAGGAAGGGAACCCAAAACATTCAGTACTTC,CASSPLRKGTQNIQYF
TRBD2,TRBJ2-3,TRBV9,few,TGTGCCAGCAGCGTGGGGACTAGCGGCCCGACAGATACGCAGTATTTT,CASSVGTSGPTDTQYF
-,TRBJ2-7,TRBV7-2,-,TGTGCCAGCAGCTTAACTCACGGGGACACCTACGAGCAGTACTTC,CASSLTHGDTYEQYF
-,TRBJ2-3,TRBV27,-,TGTGCCAGCAGTTTAACCCCGCGAGGTGGCACAGATACGCAGTATTTT,CASSLTPRGGTDTQYF
TRBD2,TRBJ2-3,TRBV6-4,few,TGTGCCAGCAGTGACGGCGGGGGGGCAGATACGCAGTATTTT,CASSDGGGADTQYF
TRBD2,TRBJ2-2,TRBV6-5,few,TGTGCCAGCAGTTACCCCGCAAGACTAGCGGGGGTTTCGGCCGGGGAGCTGTTTTTT,CASSYPARLAGVSAGELFF
-,TRBJ1-2,TRBV6-5,many,TGTGCCAGCAGTCCCCACAACTATGGCTACACCTTC,CASSPHNYGYTF
-,TRBJ2-1,TRBV20-1,-,TGCAGTGCTAGTGGGCTAACCTCCTACAATGAGCAGTTCTTC,CSASGLTSYNEQFF
-,TRBJ1-6,TRBV6-1,-,TGTGCCAGCAGTGAAGTGGGATCACCCCTCCACTTT,CASSEVGSPLHF
-,TRBJ2-3,TRBV6-2/TRBV6-3,few,TGTGCCAGCAGTTACGGACCGGGACACCTTCGCACAGATACGCAGTATTTT,CASSYGPGHLRTDTQYF
TRBD1,TRBJ2-7,TRBV27,few,TGTGCCAGCAGTTTAGACAGGGGGCAATACTACGAGCAGTACTTC,CASSLDRGQYYEQYF
-,TRBJ1-5,TRBV18,few,TGTGCCAGCTCACCGGCACAAGACAATCAGCCCCAGCATTTT,CASSPAQDNQPQHF
TRBD2,TRBJ2-1,TRBV5-1,-,TGCGCCAGCAGCTTGGGGACTAGTGAGAATGAGCAGTTCTTC,CASSLGTSENEQFF
-,TRBJ1-1,TRBV27,-,TGTGCCAGCAGTCCGTCCTTCGGGGGTAAAGCTGAAGCTTTCTTT,CASSPSFGGKAEAFF
TRBD1,TRBJ1-5,TRBV28,-,TGTGCCAGCAGTCCGGGAGGGACAGGGAAGAGCAATCAGCCCCAGCATTTT,CASSPGGTGKSNQPQHF
-,TRBJ1-2,TRBV18,-,TGTGCCAGCTCACCAGGGGTCGACTATGGCTACACCTTC,CASSPGVDYGYTF
TRBD2,TRBJ2-1,TRBV27,few,TGTGCCAGCAGTTTGGAGGCGGGGGTTTCCTACAATGAGCAGTTCTTC,CASSLEAGVSYNEQFF
-,TRBJ2-7,TRBV2,few,TGTGCCAGCAGTGAATACGGGACCTACGAGCAGTACTTC,CASSEYGTYEQYF
TRBD1,TRBJ1-1,TRBV5-1,-,TGCGCCAGCAGCCCGATACCGGGACAGGGTCTATCGGCTTTCTTT,CASSPIPGQGLSAFF
-,TRBJ2-1,TRBV2,-,TGTGCCAGCACTAAAGACCTACCGGGTCTAAACAATGAGCAGTTCTTC,CASTKDLPGLNNEQFF
-,TRBJ2-5,TRBV18,-,TGTGCCAGCTCACCGGGGCAGTCCCCCTTGGGGGAGCAGTACTTC,CASSPGQSPLGEQYF
TRBD1,TRBJ1-1,TRBV4-1,-,TGCGCCAGCAGCCAAGATCCGCGGACAGGGGAGGTATTTAACACTGAAGCTTTCTTT,CASSQDPRTGEVFNTEAFF
-,TRBJ2-5,TRBV4-2,-,TGTGCCAGCAGCCAAGAAATCGCCAACCAAGAGACCCAGTACTTC,CASSQEIANQETQYF
-,TRBJ2-3,TRBV29-1,few,TGCAGCCCCCCTATGGGCTCTAGCACAGATACGCGGTATTTT,CSPPMGSSTDTRYF
-,TRBJ1-4,TRBV7-9,-,TGTGCCAGCAGCTTCCCAAATGAAAAACTGTTTTTT,CASSFPNEKLFF
TRBD2,TRBJ2-3,TRBV2,once,TGTGCCAGCAGTGAAGGCGGGGGGGTCTCAGATACGCAGTATTTT,CASSEGGGVSDTQYF
-,TRBJ2-1,TRBV5-1,-,TGCGCCAGCAGCGTTACGTACAGGGCCAACAATGAGCAGTTCTTC,CASSVTYRANNEQFF
-,TRBJ1-2,TRBV6-6,-,TGTGCCAGCAGAACCCGGTGGGACTATGGCTACACCTTC,CASRTRWDYGYTF
-,TRBJ2-5,TRBV4-1,-,TGCGCCAGCGGCCAAGTTGTCTTGGGAGAGACCCAGTACTTC,CASGQVVLGETQYF
-,TRBJ2-7,TRBV28,few,TGTGCCAGCAGGGCCGCTCATCGTAGCTCCTACGAGCAGTACTTC,CASRAAHRSSYEQYF
TRBD1,TRBJ1-2,TRBV7-2,few,TGTGCCAGCAGTTCGCTACGGACAGGGGGCGCGGGTGGCTACACCTTC,CASSSLRTGGAGGYTF
-,TRBJ2-2,TRBV14,few,TGTGCCAGCAGCCGCGACCATACCGGGGAGCTGTTTTTT,CASSRDHTGELFF
TRBD1,TRBJ2-3,TRBV3-1,many,TGTGCCAGCAGCCAAGGGCAGGGGGATACAGATACGCAGTATTTT,CASSQGQGDTDTQYF
-,TRBJ2-1,TRBV4-1,-,TGCGCCAGCAGCCAAGGATTGAGTGAGCAGTTCTTC,CASSQGLSEQFF
-,TRBJ1-4,TRBV29-1,few,TGCAGCGTTGTGTTGTGGGAAAAACTGTTTTTT,CSVVLWEKLFF
-,TRBJ1-6,TRBV7-2,-,TGTGCCAGCAGCTTAACGGGGTCCAGATATAATTCACCCCTCCACTTT,CASSLTGSRYNSPLHF
-,TRBJ2-5,TRBV2,-,TGTGCCAGCAGTGGGGGGGGACAGCAAGAGACCCAGTACTTC,CASSGGGQQETQYF
TRBD2,TRBJ2-3,TRBV27,-,TGTGCCAGCCGAATTACAAACAGACCGGGACTAGCGGGGAATACGCAGTATTTT,CASRITNRPGLAGNTQYF
-,TRBJ2-5,TRBV4-1,-,TGCGCCAGCAGCCAAGAAGAGATGTACCAAGAGACCCAGTACTTC,CASSQEEMYQETQYF
-,TRBJ1-2,TRBV29-1,-,TGCAGCGTTGAGAGGGCAGCTAACTATGGCTACACCTTC,CSVERAANYGYTF
-,TRBJ1-1,TRBV5-1,-,TGCGCCAGCGGTAGAAGGGAGAGCACTGAAGCTTTCTTT,CASGRRESTEAFF
-,TRBJ1-2,TRBV4-2,-,TGTGCCAGCAGCCAAGAAGGTGGCCCCGCGGCGAACTATGGCTACACCTTC,CASSQEGGPAANYGYTF